This TCR beta chain was sequenced during a study of CD8 T cells in ankylosing spondylitis. Study findings and constraints: Before this, some motif variants had been reported in reactive arthritis synovial fluid and blood. Among TCR beta sequences, a motif of several highly homologous variants appeared characteristic of ankylosing spondylitis blood. In ankylosing spondylitis patients, matched synovial fluid reportedly showed significant enrichment of disease-linked clones.

Researchers built TCR beta libraries using quantitative 5'-RACE with molecular barcodes. TCRdb reprocessed the 5' RACE reads with MiXCR, giving one entry per CDR3 protein. This repertoire shows 40,000 to 50,000 distinct CDR3 sequences, 3.5% to 4% found once; its top ten account for approximately 4%. This clonotype was detected ten times or more. Its specificity is not known. This receptor was taken from a female donor with ankylosing spondylitis or in good health (not recorded which). Sequenced input: blood, either unsorted or a sorted T cell fraction (not recorded which).

The CDR3 DNA is TGTGCCAGCAGCGCCAGACTAGCGGGTGAGCAGTTCTTC. This codes for CASSARLAGEQFF. The chain has TRBV9 and TRBJ2-1; 10 bases are shared with TRBD2. Per the germline V gene, CDR1 is SGDLS and CDR2 is YYNGEE. The CDR3 is 13 amino acids. Trimming took 3 bases from V and 9 from J; bases not matched to a gene: 3.